This passage covers 3 T cell receptor beta chains from one sample sequenced in a study of T-cell memory formation after mild COVID-19. TCRdb called the 5' RACE reads again in MiXCR, with one record for every CDR3 protein. The sample holds approximately 150,000 distinct CDR3 sequences, roughly 13% seen once. Sequencing input: PBMCs or a T cell subset sorted from them (not recorded which). The receptors derive from a man younger than 30 who had mild COVID-19 (a few samples of this study predate the infection). Cell type and time point are not known.

This clonotype appeared many times. The rearrangement uses TRBV4-1 and TRBJ2-3; D is undetermined. This CDR3 spans 16 amino acids. Deletions cut 3 bases from V and 0 bases from J, with 13 bases between. Per germline, CDR1 MGHRA and CDR2 YSYEKL. CDR3 sequence (DNA): TGCGCCAGCAGCCAGGAAGCAGCCCCTAGCACAGATACGCAGTATTTT. Its translation: CASSQEAAPSTDTQYF.

This clonotype was detected only a few times. The gene calls are TRBV20-1 and TRBJ2-7; tentatively, D is TRBD2 (5 bases). The germline V and J ends were trimmed by 3 bases and 6 bases, with 9 bases remaining between them. The germline gives CDR1 DFQATT, CDR2 SNEGSKA (reference sequence). The CDR3 has 11 amino acids. The CDR3 reads CSASDTSEQYF. DNA for the CDR3: TGCAGTGCTAGCGACACTAGCGAGCAGTACTTC.

The sample holds a few counts of this clonotype. The chain joins TRBV3-1 to TRBJ1-2; TRBD1 matches at 7 bases. The CDR3 runs 12 residues. Germline V gene data show CDR1 as LGHDT and CDR2 as YNNKEL (reference sequence). Trimming removed 5 bases from V and 6 bases from J; junction bases left unmatched: 3. The CDR3 bases are TGTGCCAGCAGCGAACAGGGGAATGGCTACACCTTC. This translates into CASSEQGNGYTF.